A selection of T cell receptor beta chains follows, all from one sample in a study of cytomegalovirus exposure and HLA in healthy donors. Sequenced by immunoSEQ multiplex PCR; TCRdb stores in-frame clones only, minus some. The sample records just under 150,000 clones, over 80% being singletons. The sample taken for sequencing was PBMCs. These receptors all stem from a woman aged 30 to 39 in good health and CMV-seronegative. Both conserved end residues are part of each CDR3. Each record gives: D gene, V gene, J gene, clone size, CDR3 DNA, CDR3 protein. D genes are given only for firm matches. Clone size is given for some rows only: seen once, a few or many times, or a class if the clone is expanded.

d_call: TRBD1; v_call: TRBV19; j_call: TRBJ1-2; clone_size: NA; cdr3_nt: TGTGCCAGTAGGCTGGACAGGTCCTCTAGCAGCTACACCTTC; cdr3_aa: CASRLDRSSSSYTF
d_call: NA; v_call: TRBV10-3; j_call: TRBJ2-7; clone_size: once; cdr3_nt: TGTGCCATCAGTGGTGACGAGGGATCCTACGAGCAGTACTTC; cdr3_aa: CAISGDEGSYEQYF
d_call: NA; v_call: TRBV7-8; j_call: TRBJ1-1; clone_size: NA; cdr3_nt: TGTGCCAGCAGCAATACAGTGAACACTGAAGCTTTCTTT; cdr3_aa: CASSNTVNTEAFF
d_call: TRBD1; v_call: TRBV2; j_call: TRBJ2-2; clone_size: few; cdr3_nt: TGTGCCAGCAGCCTACAGGGGTACACCGGGGAGCTGTTTTTT; cdr3_aa: CASSLQGYTGELFF
d_call: TRBD1; v_call: TRBV4-2; j_call: TRBJ2-7; clone_size: NA; cdr3_nt: TGTGCCAGCAGCCAAGACAGGGGGCCCTACGAGCAGTACTTC; cdr3_aa: CASSQDRGPYEQYF
d_call: TRBD2; v_call: TRBV5-4; j_call: TRBJ2-7; clone_size: NA; cdr3_nt: TGTGCCAGCAGGGCGGGACTAGACTCCTACGAGCAGTACTTC; cdr3_aa: CASRAGLDSYEQYF
d_call: NA; v_call: TRBV28; j_call: TRBJ2-2; clone_size: NA; cdr3_nt: TGTGCCAGCATCAAAGCGGCCAGGTCGGCCGGGGAGCTGTTTTTT; cdr3_aa: CASIKAARSAGELFF
d_call: NA; v_call: TRBV7-2; j_call: TRBJ1-5; clone_size: NA; cdr3_nt: TGTGCCAGCAGCTTAGCAAGGGGGATTAATCAGCCCCAGCATTTT; cdr3_aa: CASSLARGINQPQHF
d_call: TRBD2; v_call: TRBV6-1; j_call: TRBJ2-5; clone_size: NA; cdr3_nt: TGTGCCAGCAGTTTCCGGACTAGTTACGAGACCCAGTACTTC; cdr3_aa: CASSFRTSYETQYF
d_call: NA; v_call: TRBV19; j_call: TRBJ2-1; clone_size: NA; cdr3_nt: TGTGCCAGTAGTGTACGAGCGGATTCCTACAATGAGCAGTTCTTC; cdr3_aa: CASSVRADSYNEQFF
d_call: NA; v_call: TRBV19; j_call: TRBJ2-5; clone_size: NA; cdr3_nt: TGTGCCAGTAGTATAGGGGGCAAAGAGACCCAGTACTTC; cdr3_aa: CASSIGGKETQYF
d_call: TRBD1; v_call: TRBV23-1; j_call: TRBJ1-3; clone_size: NA; cdr3_nt: TGCGCCAGCACACAGGGGGCGCGTGGAAACACCATATATTTT; cdr3_aa: CASTQGARGNTIYF
d_call: TRBD2; v_call: TRBV7-2; j_call: TRBJ2-1; clone_size: NA; cdr3_nt: TGTGCCAGCAGCTTAGCCCTAGCGGGGGGCATCTTGAATGAGCAGTTCTTC; cdr3_aa: CASSLALAGGILNEQFF